This paragraph reports one T cell receptor beta chain. Clones were read by immunoSEQ multiplex PCR, and TCRdb kept only the in-frame ones, dropping some. The sample has roughly 32,000 clones, roughly nine tenths seen once. This record comes from a study of T cell changes during pregnancy in multiple sclerosis. Germline loops: CDR1 MNHEY, CDR2 SVGAGI. This CDR3 has 15 amino acids. V shed 7 bases, J shed 5 bases, and the junction held 9 bases outside the gene matches. The sample in question was CD8+ T cells from peripheral blood mononuclear cells, obtained in the third trimester of pregnancy. The chain employs TRBV6-5 and TRBJ2-3; TRBD2 matches 10 bases. This receptor was identified in a female donor with multiple sclerosis, enrolled in a pregnancy study. The CDR3 sequence: CASNPIAGGGDTQYF. The CDR3 DNA is TGTGCCAGCAACCCTATAGCGGGAGGAGGAGATACGCAGTATTTT.